The 27 T cell receptor beta chains in this list originate from one sample, sequenced in a study of Ad26.COV2.S vaccination and SARS-CoV-2 variants. Method: immunoSEQ multiplex PCR; TCRdb's copy keeps in-frame clones and lacks some. This sample yields 350,000 to 450,000 clones, of which 83% are seen a single time; around 7% belongs to the top ten. The treatment is: around 19 received Ad26.COV2.S at low or high dose, single or two shots; about five received placebo; per-sample allocation not given. Samples analyzed were those drawn on day 63 after the first vaccine or placebo injection. The specimen was peripheral blood, collected in a trial of Ad26.COV2.S vaccine versus placebo. All receptors come from a person aged 18 to 65 who received the Ad26.COV2.S COVID-19 vaccine or a placebo.

The chain recombines TRBV3-1 (or the pseudogene TRBV3-2) with TRBJ2-7; unclear D gene. Germline values: CDR1 LGHDT, CDR2 YNNKEL (reference sequence). This CDR3 spans 12 amino acids. V shed 5 bases and J shed 2 bases, with 7 bases lying between them. For the CDR3, the DNA is TGTGCCAGCAGCTACACAACCTACGAGCAGTACTTC. Protein product: CASSYTTYEQYF.

This chain joins TRBV29-1 and TRBJ1-2; 7 nucleotides agree with TRBD1. The germline V gene has CDR1 SQVTM and CDR2 ANQGSEA. V dropped 7 bases and J dropped 4; count of bases not matched to a gene: 6. This CDR3 is 12 amino acids long. The CDR3 region has the DNA TGCAGCGGTGGTCAGGGGGTCTATGGCTACACCTTC. Its protein product is CSGGQGVYGYTF.

The J gene is TRBJ2-5, the V gene TRBV6-5; 7 bases match TRBD1. The CDR3 is 14 residues long. J lost 7 bases, V lost 6 bases, and 11 bases had no gene match. The germline CDR1 and CDR2 sequences are MNHEY and SVGAGI. As DNA, the CDR3 is TGTGCCAGCAGCCTGGACAGGACCTTGGGGACCCAGTACTTC. This encodes CASSLDRTLGTQYF.

V is TRBV6-5 and J is TRBJ1-2, with a weak D call TRBD1 (5 bases). The V end lost 4 bases, the J end lost 8 bases, and 20 bases lay between the germline ends. The CDR3 runs to 15 residues. Germline V lookup: CDR1 MNHEY, CDR2 SVGAGI. CDR3: CASSFGRVKEWGYTF. DNA of the CDR3: TGTGCCAGCAGTTTCGGCAGGGTTAAGGAGTGGGGCTACACCTTC.

The V and J genes are TRBV11-3 and TRBJ1-2; D remains ambiguous. This CDR3 contains 20 residues. Between the trimmed V and J ends, which lost 3 bases and 8 bases, there was a span of 34 bases. Germline assignment: CDR1 SGHNT and CDR2 YENEEA. Written as DNA, the CDR3 is TGTGCCAGCAGCTTCACGCTCCGACTAAACCGGGATCCAAAGGCCCGAGGCTACACCTTC. Protein: CASSFTLRLNRDPKARGYTF.

This chain connects TRBV7-6 to TRBJ1-4; no firm D call. CDR3 size: 12 residues. Germline V gene data show CDR1 as SGHVS and CDR2 as FNYEAQ. V lost 4 bases, J lost 6 bases, and 6 bases lay in between. CDR3 amino acids: CASSWGDEKLFF. Here the CDR3 DNA reads TGTGCCAGCAGCTGGGGAGATGAAAAACTGTTTTTT.

J is TRBJ1-1 and V is TRBV19; D gene ambiguous. Germline lookup yields CDR1 LNHDA and CDR2 SQIVND (reference sequence). The CDR3 is made up of 13 amino acids. Trimming pared 3 bases from V and 0 bases from J, leaving 5 bases between. The DNA for the CDR3 is TGTGCCAGTAGTATGCTGCTGAACACTGAAGCTTTCTTT. This sequence encodes CASSMLLNTEAFF.

This clone appeared many times. In nucleotides, the CDR3 is TGTGCCAGCAGCCAAGACGGCGGACTCCGCGGGGACTATGGCTACACCTTC. It specifies CASSQDGGLRGDYGYTF. V and J are TRBV3-1 (or the pseudogene TRBV3-2) and TRBJ1-2; D gene uncertain. V shed 0 bases and J shed 3 bases, with 17 bases lying between them. The CDR3 spans 17 residues. The germline CDR1 and CDR2 sequences are LGHDT and YNNKEL (reference sequence).

This chain uses TRBV7-9 with TRBJ1-2; D call uncertain. The CDR3 spans 13 residues. V lost 1 base to trimming and J lost 13 bases, with 16 bases between them. The germline V gene encodes CDR1 SEHNR and CDR2 FQNEAQ (reference sequence). CDR3 protein: CASSLGTGERCTF. The CDR3 coding sequence is TGTGCCAGCAGCTTAGGGACCGGGGAGCGCTGCACCTTC.

V usage is TRBV6-2 or TRBV6-3 and J usage is TRBJ1-2; the match to TRBD1 covers 10 bases. The CDR3 sequence is 15 residues long. V gave up 2 bases and J gave up 8 bases; unmatched junction bases: 8. Germline-derived CDR1 and CDR2 are MNHEY and SVGEGT. The CDR3 sequence is CASSYGETGGYGYTF. CDR3 coding DNA: TGTGCCAGCAGTTACGGTGAGACAGGGGGCTACGGCTACACCTTC.

This chain joins TRBV5-4 and TRBJ1-6, with 10 bases identical to TRBD1. Germline CDR1 SGHNT, CDR2 YYREEE (reference sequence). The CDR3 has 15 amino acids. The V segment lost 4 bases and the J segment 10 bases; nucleotides outside the gene matches: 8. The CDR3 is CASSGDRGDGSPLHF. The DNA for the CDR3 is TGTGCCAGCAGCGGGGACAGGGGAGATGGGTCACCCCTCCACTTT.

The gene calls are TRBV29-1 and TRBJ2-1; D might be TRBD2 (6 bases). The V end was cut by 6 bases, the J end by 9 bases, with 12 bases between. Germline CDR1 SQVTM, CDR2 ANQGSEA. This CDR3 has 11 residues. In DNA, the CDR3 is TGCAGCGTCCCGGACTACGGTGAGCAGTTCTTC. This sequence encodes CSVPDYGEQFF.

The chain combines TRBV6-1 with TRBJ2-5; D is ambiguous. This CDR3 contains 14 residues. Trimming removed 2 bases from V and 5 bases from J, with 12 bases in between. The germline CDR1 and CDR2 sequences are MNHNS and SASEGT. The DNA for the CDR3 is TGTGCCAGCAGTGAATCAAACGAGCCCGAGACCCAGTACTTC. This translates into CASSESNEPETQYF.

The genes are TRBV11-2 and TRBJ2-5; TRBD1 aligns across 7 bases. V shed 6 bases and J 1 base; nucleotides not matched to a gene: 5. Germline lookup yields CDR1 SGHAT and CDR2 FQNNGV. This CDR3 spans 14 amino acids. The CDR3 reads CASSSDRPQETQYF. In DNA form, the CDR3 reads TGTGCCAGCAGTTCGGACAGGCCCCAAGAGACCCAGTACTTC.

V and J are TRBV5-1 and TRBJ2-7, with TRBD1 as a possible D gene (6 bases). Germline V CDR1 and CDR2: SGHRS, YFSETQ. Trimming took 2 bases from V and 5 from J, leaving 11 bases between them. CDR3 length: 13 amino acids. The CDR3 spells CASSFQGLDEQYF. The CDR3, as DNA: TGCGCCAGCAGCTTTCAGGGGTTGGACGAGCAGTACTTC.

The V call is TRBV27, the J call TRBJ1-5; 10 nucleotides agree with TRBD1. J gave up 6 bases and V 4 bases, and 3 bases lay outside the gene matches. The CDR3 length is 14 residues. The germline CDR1 and CDR2 sequences are MNHEY and SMNVEV (reference sequence). The CDR3 DNA sequence: TGTGCCAGCAGTTCTGGGGACAGGGGTCAGCCCCAGCATTTT. This translates into CASSSGDRGQPQHF.

The chain combines TRBV7-2 with TRBJ2-3; 7 nucleotides line up with TRBD2. The CDR3 is 16 amino acids. The V segment lost 5 bases and the J segment 3 bases; nucleotides outside the gene matches: 11. Germline CDR1 reads SGHTA; CDR2 reads FQGNSA. The CDR3 DNA reads as TGTGCCAGCAGCCTCCGGTTTGGGGGAGGGACAGATACGCAGTATTTT. It specifies CASSLRFGGGTDTQYF.

About this clone itself: Other DNA sequences in the sample encode the same CDR3. The V and J genes are TRBV5-4 and TRBJ2-7; no clear D gene. The CDR3 totals 15 residues. The germline V and J ends were trimmed by 0 bases and 0 bases, with 10 bases remaining between them. Germline CDR1 and CDR2: SGHNT and YYREEE (reference sequence). CDR3 coding DNA: TGTGCCAGCAGCTTGGGGTACAGAAGCTCCTACGAGCAGTACTTC. Translated, it gives CASSLGYRSSYEQYF.

The chain carries TRBV3-1 (or the pseudogene TRBV3-2) and TRBJ2-3, with 8 bases lining up with TRBD2. The CDR3 is 17 amino acids. V dropped 1 base and J dropped 0; count of bases not matched to a gene: 6. The germline CDR1 and CDR2 sequences are LGHDT and YNNKEL (reference sequence). The CDR3: CASSQVGGRPSTDTQYF. As DNA, the CDR3 is TGTGCCAGCAGCCAAGTAGGCGGGAGGCCGAGCACAGATACGCAGTATTTT.

J is TRBJ2-2 and V is TRBV7-9; D is unresolved. Trimming shortened V by 5 bases and J by 4 bases, and 14 bases separated the two germline ends. Germline V gene lookup returns CDR1 SEHNR and CDR2 FQNEAQ (reference sequence). This CDR3 has 15 residues. The CDR3 DNA reads TGTGCCAGCAGCCCTCCCTCGGTGGGCACCGGGGAGCTGTTTTTT. Translated, it gives CASSPPSVGTGELFF.

The J gene is TRBJ2-1, the V gene TRBV6-5; 8 bases are a match to TRBD2. Trimming at V came to 6 bases and at J to 4 bases, leaving 8 bases not matched to a gene. Germline lookup yields CDR1 MNHEY and CDR2 SVGAGI. The CDR3 has 15 amino acids. This CDR3 is CASRPGTRAYNEQFF. The CDR3 DNA sequence: TGTGCCAGCAGACCAGGGACTAGAGCTTACAATGAGCAGTTCTTC.

The rearrangement joins TRBV4-1 to TRBJ1-4; D uncertain. The CDR3 extends over 15 amino acids. V was trimmed by 4 bases and J by 4 bases, leaving 13 bases between them. Germline V gene lookup returns CDR1 MGHRA and CDR2 YSYEKL. This CDR3 reads CASSRLQLLNEKLFF. The CDR3 DNA sequence: TGCGCCAGCAGCCGCCTACAGCTACTTAATGAAAAACTGTTTTTT.

This chain connects TRBV5-5 to TRBJ1-3; D not certain. V lost 2 bases and J lost 0, with 6 bases in between. The CDR3 is 14 amino acids. The germline CDR1 and CDR2 sequences are SGHKS and YYEKEE (reference sequence). CDR3 loop: CASSFGSSGNTIYF. The CDR3 region has the DNA TGTGCCAGCAGCTTTGGGAGCTCTGGAAACACCATATATTTT.

The J gene is TRBJ2-2, the V gene TRBV29-1, with D maybe TRBD1 (6 bases). Germline V lookup: CDR1 SQVTM, CDR2 ANQGSEA. Trimming removed 6 bases from V and 4 bases from J, with 15 bases in between. This CDR3 contains 14 residues. Written as DNA, the CDR3 is TGCAGCGTAAAATCCGGGACACTCACCGGGGAGCTGTTTTTT. Translating it yields CSVKSGTLTGELFF.

This clone was seen more than once but under ten times. The chain uses TRBV18 and TRBJ2-7, with no clear D. V was pared by 3 bases and J by 0 bases, with 12 bases between. The germline gives CDR1 KGHSH, CDR2 LQKENI. The length of the CDR3 is 15 residues. The CDR3 loop reads CASSPRGSISYEQYF. CDR3 in DNA: TGTGCCAGCTCACCGCGCGGCTCCATCTCCTACGAGCAGTACTTC.

The V call is TRBV5-6, the J call TRBJ2-2; D not resolved. CDR1 is SGHDT, CDR2 YYEEEE, per germline. V shed 4 bases and J shed 5 bases, with 6 bases lying between them. The CDR3 is 12 amino acids. The DNA of the CDR3 is TGTGCCAGCAGCCTCCTGACCGGGGAGCTGTTTTTT. This sequence encodes CASSLLTGELFF.

The chain combines TRBV12-3 or TRBV12-4 with TRBJ1-2; TRBD1 might be the D (5 bases). CDR3 length equals 12 residues. Between the trimmed V and J ends, which lost 5 bases and 4 bases, there was a span of 8 bases. This CDR3 is CASSAQGYGYTF. DNA for the CDR3: TGTGCCAGCAGTGCGCAGGGCTATGGCTACACCTTC.